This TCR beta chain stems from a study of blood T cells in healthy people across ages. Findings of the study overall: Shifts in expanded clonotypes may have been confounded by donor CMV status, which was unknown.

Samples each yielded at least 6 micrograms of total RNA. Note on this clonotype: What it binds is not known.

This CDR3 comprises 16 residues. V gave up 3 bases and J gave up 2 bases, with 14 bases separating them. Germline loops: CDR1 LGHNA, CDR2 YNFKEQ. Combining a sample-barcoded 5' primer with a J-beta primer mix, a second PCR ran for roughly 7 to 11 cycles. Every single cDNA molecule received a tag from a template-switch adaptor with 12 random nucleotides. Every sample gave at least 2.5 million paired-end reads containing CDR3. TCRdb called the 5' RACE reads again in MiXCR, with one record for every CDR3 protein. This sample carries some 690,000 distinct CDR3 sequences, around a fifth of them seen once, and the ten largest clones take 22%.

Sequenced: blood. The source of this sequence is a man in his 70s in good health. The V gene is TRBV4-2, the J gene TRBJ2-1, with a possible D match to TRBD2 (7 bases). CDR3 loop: CASSQRGGGAYNEQFF. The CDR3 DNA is TGTGCCAGCAGCCAGAGGGGCGGGGGCGCCTACAATGAGCAGTTCTTC.